In this sample, the clone carrying this T cell receptor (beta chain) is medium-sized (0.01 to 0.1%). The antigen remains unidentified. TCRdb re-derived calls from the RT-PCR reads in MiXCR, one entry per CDR3 protein. Here the sample spans about 700,000 distinct CDR3 sequences, roughly 14% being singletons. These data are taken from a study of response to subunit inactivated influenza vaccine. Study observations and caveats: The authors suggested that few new T cells are recruited per seasonal influenza vaccination.

Germline assignment: CDR1 ENHRY and CDR2 SYGVKD. This CDR3 comprises 15 residues. Trimming left V 6 bases short and J 2 bases short, with 15 bases between. Sequencing was performed on PBMCs from blood, taken 11 to 12 days after vaccination. The sequence was collected from a man between 50 and 59 years old who received an inactivated influenza vaccine. The chain combines TRBV10-3 with TRBJ2-3; D could derive from TRBD1 or TRBD2 (5 bases each). The CDR3 loop is CAIRDPGTNTDTQYF. The CDR3 coding sequence is TGTGCCATCAGAGATCCAGGGACCAACACAGATACGCAGTATTTT.